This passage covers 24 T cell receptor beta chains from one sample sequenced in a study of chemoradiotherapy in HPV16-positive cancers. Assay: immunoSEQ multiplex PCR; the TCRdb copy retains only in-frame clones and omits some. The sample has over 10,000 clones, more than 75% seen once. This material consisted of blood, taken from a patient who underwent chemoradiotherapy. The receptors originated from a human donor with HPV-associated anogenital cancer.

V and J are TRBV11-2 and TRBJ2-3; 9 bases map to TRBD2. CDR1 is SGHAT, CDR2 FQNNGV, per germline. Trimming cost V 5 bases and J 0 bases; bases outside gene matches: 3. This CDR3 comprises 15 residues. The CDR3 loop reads CASSPAGGSTDTQYF. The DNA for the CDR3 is TGTGCCAGCAGCCCGGCGGGGGGGAGCACAGATACGCAGTATTTT.

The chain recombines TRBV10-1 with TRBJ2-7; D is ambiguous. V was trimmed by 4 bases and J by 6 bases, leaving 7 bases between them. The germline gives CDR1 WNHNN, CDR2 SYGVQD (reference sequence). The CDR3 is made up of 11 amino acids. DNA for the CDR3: TGCGCCAGCAGTGCGAGCTCCGAGCAGTACGTC. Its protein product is CASSASSEQYV.

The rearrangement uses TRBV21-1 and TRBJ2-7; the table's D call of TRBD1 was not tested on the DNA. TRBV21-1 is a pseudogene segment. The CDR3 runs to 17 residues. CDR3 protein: CASSGGQGNHSWYEQYV. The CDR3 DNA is TGTGCCAGCAGTGGGGGACAGGGAAACCATTCATGGTACGAGCAGTACGTC.

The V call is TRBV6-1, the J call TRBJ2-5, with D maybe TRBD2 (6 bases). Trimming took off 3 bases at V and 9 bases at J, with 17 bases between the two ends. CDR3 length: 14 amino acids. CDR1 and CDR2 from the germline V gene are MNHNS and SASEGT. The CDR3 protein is CASSDGWRAGAQYF. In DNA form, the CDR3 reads TGTGCCAGCAGTGACGGGTGGAGGGCTGGCGCCCAGTACTTC.

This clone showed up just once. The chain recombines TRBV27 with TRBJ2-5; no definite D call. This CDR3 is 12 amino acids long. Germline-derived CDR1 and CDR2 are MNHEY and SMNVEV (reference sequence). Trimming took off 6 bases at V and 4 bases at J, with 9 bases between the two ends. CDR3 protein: CASSLVGETQYF. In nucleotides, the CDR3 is TGTGCCAGCAGCCTAGTAGGAGAGACCCAGTACTTC.

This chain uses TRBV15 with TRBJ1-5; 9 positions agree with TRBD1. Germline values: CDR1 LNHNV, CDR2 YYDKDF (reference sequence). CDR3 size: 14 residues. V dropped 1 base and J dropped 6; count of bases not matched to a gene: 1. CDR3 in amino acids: CATSRATGGQPQHF. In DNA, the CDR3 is TGTGCCACCAGCAGAGCGACAGGGGGTCAGCCCCAGCATTTT.

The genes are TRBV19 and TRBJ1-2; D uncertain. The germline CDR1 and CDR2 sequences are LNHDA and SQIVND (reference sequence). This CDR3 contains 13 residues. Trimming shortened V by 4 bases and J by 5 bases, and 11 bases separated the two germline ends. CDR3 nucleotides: TGTGCCAGTAGTACAACCCCAGGATATGGCTACACCTTC. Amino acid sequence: CASSTTPGYGYTF.

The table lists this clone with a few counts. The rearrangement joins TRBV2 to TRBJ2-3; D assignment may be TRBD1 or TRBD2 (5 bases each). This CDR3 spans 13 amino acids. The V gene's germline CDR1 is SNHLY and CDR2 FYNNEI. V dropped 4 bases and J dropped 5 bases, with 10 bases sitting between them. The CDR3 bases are TGTGCCAGCAGTGTGGGGGTAATAGATACGCAGTATTTT. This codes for CASSVGVIDTQYF. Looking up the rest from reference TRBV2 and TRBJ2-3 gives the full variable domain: EPEVTQTPSHQVTQMGQEVILRCVPISNHLYFYWYRQILGQKVEFLVSFYNNEISEKSEIFDDQFSVERPDGSNFTLKIRSTKLEDSAMYFCASSVGVIDTQYFGPGTRLTVL.

CDR3 in DNA: TGTGCCAGCAGCTTAGTACAACGAGGGGGCTATGGCTACACCTTC. It codes for CASSLVQRGGYGYTF. V and J are TRBV7-2 and TRBJ1-2; TRBD1 might be the D (6 bases). The CDR3 has 15 amino acids. The V gene's germline CDR1 is SGHTA and CDR2 FQGNSA. Trimming pared 1 base from V and 4 bases from J, leaving 13 bases between.

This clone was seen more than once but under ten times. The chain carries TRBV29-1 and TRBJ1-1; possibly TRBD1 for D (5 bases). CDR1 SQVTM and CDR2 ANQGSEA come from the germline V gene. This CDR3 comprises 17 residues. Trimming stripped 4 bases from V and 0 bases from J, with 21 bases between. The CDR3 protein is CSVGVGAGLGMNTEAFF. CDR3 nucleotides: TGCAGCGTTGGGGTGGGAGCAGGGTTGGGTATGAACACTGAAGCTTTCTTT.

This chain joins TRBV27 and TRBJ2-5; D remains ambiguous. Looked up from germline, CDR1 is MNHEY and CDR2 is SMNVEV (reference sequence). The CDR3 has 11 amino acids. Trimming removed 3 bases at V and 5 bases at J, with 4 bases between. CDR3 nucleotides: TGTGCCAGCAGTTTTCGTGAGACCCAGTACTTC. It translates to CASSFRETQYF.

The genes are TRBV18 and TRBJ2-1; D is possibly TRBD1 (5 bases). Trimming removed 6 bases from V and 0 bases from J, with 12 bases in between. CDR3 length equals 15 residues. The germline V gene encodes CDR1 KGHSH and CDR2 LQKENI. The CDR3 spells CASSPQTDSYNEQFF. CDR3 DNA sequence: TGTGCCAGCTCCCCTCAGACAGACTCCTACAATGAGCAGTTCTTC.

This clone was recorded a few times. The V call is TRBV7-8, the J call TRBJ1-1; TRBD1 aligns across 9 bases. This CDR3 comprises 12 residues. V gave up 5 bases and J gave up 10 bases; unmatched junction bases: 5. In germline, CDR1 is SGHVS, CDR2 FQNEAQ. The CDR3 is CASSPGQGAAFF. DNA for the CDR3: TGTGCCAGCAGCCCGGGACAGGGTGCAGCTTTCTTT.

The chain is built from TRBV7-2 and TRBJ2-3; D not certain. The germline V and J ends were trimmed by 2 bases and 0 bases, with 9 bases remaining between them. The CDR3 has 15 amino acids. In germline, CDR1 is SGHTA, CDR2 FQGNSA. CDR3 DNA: TGTGCCAGCAGCTTAAACCCAACTAGCACAGATACGCAGTATTTT. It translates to CASSLNPTSTDTQYF.

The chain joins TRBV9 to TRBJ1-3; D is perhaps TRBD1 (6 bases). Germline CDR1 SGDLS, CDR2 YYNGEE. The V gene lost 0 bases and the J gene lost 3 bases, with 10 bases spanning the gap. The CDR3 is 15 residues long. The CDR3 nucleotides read TGTGCCAGCAGCGTAGTTCGGGGGCTTGGAAACACCATATATTTT. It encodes CASSVVRGLGNTIYF.

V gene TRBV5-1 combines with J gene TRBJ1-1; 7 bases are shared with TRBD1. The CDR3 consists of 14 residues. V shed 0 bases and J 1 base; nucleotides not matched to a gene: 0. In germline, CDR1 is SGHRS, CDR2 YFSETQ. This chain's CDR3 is CASSLGDRNTEAFF. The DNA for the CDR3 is TGCGCCAGCAGCTTGGGGGACAGGAACACTGAAGCTTTCTTT.

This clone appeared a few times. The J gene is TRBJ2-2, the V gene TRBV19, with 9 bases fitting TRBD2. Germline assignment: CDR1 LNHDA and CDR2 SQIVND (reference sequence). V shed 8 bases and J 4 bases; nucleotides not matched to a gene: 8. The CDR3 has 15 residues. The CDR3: CASDTAGGGTGELFF. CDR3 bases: TGTGCCAGTGACACTGCGGGGGGGGGCACCGGGGAGCTGTTTTTT.

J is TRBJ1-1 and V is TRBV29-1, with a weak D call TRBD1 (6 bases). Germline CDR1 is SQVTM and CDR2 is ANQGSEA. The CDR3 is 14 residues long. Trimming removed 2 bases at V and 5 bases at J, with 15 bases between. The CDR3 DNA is TGCAGCGTTGAATCAGGGGTGGGTGGAACTGAAGCTTTCTTT. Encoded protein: CSVESGVGGTEAFF.

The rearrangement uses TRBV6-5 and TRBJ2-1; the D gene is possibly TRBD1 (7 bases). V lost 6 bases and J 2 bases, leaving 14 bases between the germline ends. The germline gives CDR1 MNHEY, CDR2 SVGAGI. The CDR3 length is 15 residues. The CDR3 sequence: CASSRSGGPYNEQFF. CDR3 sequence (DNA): TGTGCCAGCAGCCGCTCAGGGGGGCCCTACAATGAGCAGTTCTTC.

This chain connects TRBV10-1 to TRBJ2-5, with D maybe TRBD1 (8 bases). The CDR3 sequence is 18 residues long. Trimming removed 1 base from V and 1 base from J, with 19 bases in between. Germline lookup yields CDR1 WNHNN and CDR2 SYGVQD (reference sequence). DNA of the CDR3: TGCGCCAGCAGTGAGTTTGACCCGGACAGGGAGGGCCAAGAGACCCAGTACTTC. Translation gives CASSEFDPDREGQETQYF.

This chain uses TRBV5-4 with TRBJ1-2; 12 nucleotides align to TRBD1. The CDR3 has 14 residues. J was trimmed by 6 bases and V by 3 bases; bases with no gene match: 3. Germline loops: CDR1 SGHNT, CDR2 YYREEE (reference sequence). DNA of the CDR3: TGTGCCAGCAGCTGGGGACAGGGGGCCCATGGCTACACCTTC. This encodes CASSWGQGAHGYTF.

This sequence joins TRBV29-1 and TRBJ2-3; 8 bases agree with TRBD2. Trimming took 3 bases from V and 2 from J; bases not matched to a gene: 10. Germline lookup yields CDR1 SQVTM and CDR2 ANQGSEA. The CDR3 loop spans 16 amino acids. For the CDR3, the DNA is TGCAGCGTTGATGGAAGTAGCGGGGCCTACACAGATACGCAGTATTTT. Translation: CSVDGSSGAYTDTQYF.

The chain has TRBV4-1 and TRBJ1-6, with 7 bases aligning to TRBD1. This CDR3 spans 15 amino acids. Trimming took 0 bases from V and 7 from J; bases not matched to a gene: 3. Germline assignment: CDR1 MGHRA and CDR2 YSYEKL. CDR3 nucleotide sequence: TGCGCCAGCAGCCAAGACAGGGGGGTAAATTCACCCCTCCACTTT. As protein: CASSQDRGVNSPLHF.

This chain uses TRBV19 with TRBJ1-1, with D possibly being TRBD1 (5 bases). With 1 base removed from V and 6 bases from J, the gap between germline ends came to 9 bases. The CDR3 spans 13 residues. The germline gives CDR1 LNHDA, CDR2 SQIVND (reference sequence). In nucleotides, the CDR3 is TGTGCCAGTAGTATAGTAGGGGCAGCTGAAGCTTTCTTT. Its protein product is CASSIVGAAEAFF.